These 10 T cell receptor beta chains originate from one sample sequenced in a study of blood T cell repertoires in COVID-19. Assay: immunoSEQ multiplex PCR; the TCRdb copy retains only in-frame clones and omits some. The sample shows 150,000 to 200,000 clones, 80% to 90% of them seen only once. The sequenced sample consisted of peripheral blood. These receptors were collected from a man aged 70 or older with active or convalescent COVID-19.

This clone was seen a single time. The V gene is TRBV5-1, the J gene TRBJ2-7, with a possible D match to TRBD1 (6 bases). From germline, CDR1 is SGHRS and CDR2 YFSETQ. Trimming removed 4 bases at V and 2 bases at J, with 10 bases between. This CDR3 is built from 13 residues. This CDR3 is CASSGPGAYEQYF. The CDR3 coding sequence is TGCGCCAGCAGCGGACCAGGGGCCTACGAGCAGTACTTC.

The J gene is TRBJ2-7, the V gene TRBV2, with TRBD1 matching 7 bases. The CDR3 runs to 13 residues. V dropped 4 bases and J dropped 7; count of bases not matched to a gene: 7. From germline, CDR1 is SNHLY and CDR2 FYNNEI. For the CDR3, the DNA is TGTGCCAGCAGTGTCGGACAGGTTGAAGAGCAGTACTTC. It yields the protein CASSVGQVEEQYF.

The V call is TRBV5-8, the J call TRBJ1-5; 9 bases are shared with TRBD1. V shed 4 bases and J 7 bases; nucleotides not matched to a gene: 6. CDR1 is SGHTS and CDR2 is YDEGEE in the germline V gene. The CDR3 runs to 14 residues. The CDR3 loop is CASSKQGARQPQHF. CDR3 sequence (DNA): TGTGCCAGCAGCAAACAGGGGGCTCGCCAGCCCCAGCATTTT.

Written as DNA, the CDR3 is TGTGCCAGCAGCGCCTCGACTAGCGGGAGGGCCATCAATGAGCAGTTCTTC. It yields the protein CASSASTSGRAINEQFF. The V call is TRBV7-2, the J call TRBJ2-1; TRBD2 aligns across 14 bases. Trimming took 5 bases from V and 6 from J; bases not matched to a gene: 9. The CDR3 covers 17 residues. The V gene's germline CDR1 is SGHTA and CDR2 FQGNSA.

This chain joins TRBV2 and TRBJ2-5; 7 positions match TRBD2. Germline lookup yields CDR1 SNHLY and CDR2 FYNNEI. The CDR3 totals 15 residues. V shed 1 base and J 1 base; nucleotides not matched to a gene: 3. The CDR3 region is CASSEGTRGQETQYF. In nucleotides, the CDR3 is TGTGCCAGCAGTGAAGGGACTAGAGGCCAAGAGACCCAGTACTTC. Looking up the rest from reference TRBV2 and TRBJ2-5 gives the full variable domain: EPEVTQTPSHQVTQMGQEVILRCVPISNHLYFYWYRQILGQKVEFLVSFYNNEISEKSEIFDDQFSVERPDGSNFTLKIRSTKLEDSAMYFCASSEGTRGQETQYFGPGTRLLVL.

CDR3 loop: CASSPREGVVAGANVLTF. The CDR3 bases are TGTGCCAGCAGCCCGCGTGAAGGGGTAGTCGCTGGGGCCAACGTCCTGACTTTC. The chain links TRBV9 to TRBJ2-6, with D perhaps TRBD1 (5 bases). The germline CDR1 and CDR2 sequences are SGDLS and YYNGEE. Trimming pared 4 bases from V and 2 bases from J, leaving 19 bases between. The CDR3 spans 18 residues.

This clone was seen only a few times. The J gene is TRBJ2-7, the V gene TRBV20-1, with D possibly matching TRBD1 (5 bases). The CDR3 is made up of 11 amino acids. Germline CDR1 is DFQATT and CDR2 is SNEGSKA (reference sequence). V was shortened by 6 bases and J by 5 bases, with 11 bases between the two germline ends. As DNA, the CDR3 is TGCAGTGCATCGTCAGGGCACGAGCAGTACTTC. It translates to CSASSGHEQYF.

The chain links TRBV24-1 to TRBJ2-7; the match to TRBD1 covers 7 bases. V was pared by 10 bases and J by 4 bases, with 9 bases of the junction left unmatched. The germline V gene has CDR1 KGHDR and CDR2 SFDVKD. The CDR3 length is 13 residues. CDR3 sequence: CATRPRQGYEQYF. The CDR3 DNA sequence: TGTGCCACGAGACCCAGACAGGGTTACGAGCAGTACTTC.

This chain uses TRBV12-3 or TRBV12-4 with TRBJ1-2; D is undetermined. V was pared by 4 bases and J by 3 bases, with 9 bases between. The CDR3 contains 13 residues. The CDR3 region has the DNA TGTGCCAGCAGTTCCGGGTGGGACTATGGCTACACCTTC. Translated: CASSSGWDYGYTF.

This chain joins TRBV7-9 and TRBJ2-7, with 10 positions matching TRBD1. Germline lookup yields CDR1 SEHNR and CDR2 FQNEAQ (reference sequence). This CDR3 comprises 18 residues. Unmatched junction bases numbered 12, after V lost 4 bases and J lost 0 bases. CDR3 nucleotide sequence: TGTGCCAGCAGCTCGGGACAGGGGAGGATAGAGGGCTCCTACGAGCAGTACTTC. Its protein product is CASSSGQGRIEGSYEQYF.